The sequence of this T cell receptor (beta chain) was determined in a study of metastatic and nonmetastatic thyroid tumors (dated by TCRdb to 2020 to 2022). A note on the overall study: The researchers compared repertoires between peripheral blood samples and tumor or nodule tissue samples from patients with malignant or benign thyroid disease. General findings and caveats noted by the study authors: TCR beta diversity was reported as significantly higher in malignant tumors than in benign nodules, in both blood and tumor samples.

Libraries came from PCR. Instrument on record: Illumina HiSeq 4000. High-throughput sequencing was used to profile the TCR beta-chain CDR3 region of every patient. The study's processing was this. CDR3 differences across clinicopathological groups were used to build a classifier for discriminating distant-metastatic papillary thyroid cancer patients. The Shannon index was used to measure repertoire diversity, and the Morisita-Horn index was used to measure how similar tumor and blood repertoires were. The raw public data were reprocessed by TCRdb itself: fastp quality trimming at Q25, MiXCR clonotype calling, in-frame beta chains only. TCRdb's processing, not the authors', yielded these V and J calls. The sample yields about 6,400 clones; roughly 32% were counted once. Together, the top ten hold under 25% of the sample. Trimming removed 2 bases from V and 2 bases from J, leaving 20 bases between the germline ends. The CDR3 spans 17 residues, from the cysteine through the phenylalanine. The only DNA kept is the CDR3, 51 bases in frame from the first base. CDR1 and CDR2, per the germline V gene, are SGHRS and YFSETQ.

No patient had received any treatment before thyroid surgery. The study retrospectively analysed patient clinical samples collected from the early 2010s to the late 2010s using T-cell receptor beta sequencing. A note on this clone: Its antigen is currently not known. Base quality data are lacking; no much larger clone is found one base away.

Sequenced sample: tumor tissue. The TCR originated in a female donor with papillary thyroid cancer or a benign thyroid nodule (not recorded which). Some clones in this sample may be carry-over from other donors' samples. The chain employs TRBV5-1 and TRBJ2-7; the D gene assignment is ambiguous. The CDR3 protein is CASSFGFSRTVAYEQYF. The DNA is as follows: TGCGCCAGCAGCTTTGGATTCAGCCGGACGGTAGCCTACGAGCAGTACTTC.